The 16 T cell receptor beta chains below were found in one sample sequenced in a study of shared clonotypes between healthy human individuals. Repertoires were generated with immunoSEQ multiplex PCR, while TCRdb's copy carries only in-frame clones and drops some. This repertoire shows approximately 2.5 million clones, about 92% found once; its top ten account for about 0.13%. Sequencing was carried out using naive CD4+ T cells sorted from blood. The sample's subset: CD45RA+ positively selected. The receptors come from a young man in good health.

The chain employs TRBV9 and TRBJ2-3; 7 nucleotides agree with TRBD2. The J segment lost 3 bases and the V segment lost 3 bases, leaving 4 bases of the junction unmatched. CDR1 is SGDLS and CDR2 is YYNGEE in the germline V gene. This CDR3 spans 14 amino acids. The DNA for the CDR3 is TGTGCCAGCAGCGCTCTGGGGGGGACAGATACGCAGTATTTT. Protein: CASSALGGTDTQYF.

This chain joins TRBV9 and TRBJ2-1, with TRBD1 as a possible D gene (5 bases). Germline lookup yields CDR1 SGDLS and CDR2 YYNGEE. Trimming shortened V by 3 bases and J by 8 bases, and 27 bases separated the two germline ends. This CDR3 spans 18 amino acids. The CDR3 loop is CASSGQGVGKLGNHEQFF. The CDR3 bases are TGTGCCAGCAGCGGCCAGGGCGTAGGAAAGCTCGGAAATCATGAGCAGTTCTTC.

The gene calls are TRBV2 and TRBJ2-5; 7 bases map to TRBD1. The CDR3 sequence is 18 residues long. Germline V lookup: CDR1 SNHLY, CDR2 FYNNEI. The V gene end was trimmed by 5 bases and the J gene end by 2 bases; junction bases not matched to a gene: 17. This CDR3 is CASSTAMEKTGEQETQYF. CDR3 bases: TGTGCCAGCAGTACGGCTATGGAAAAAACAGGGGAACAAGAGACCCAGTACTTC. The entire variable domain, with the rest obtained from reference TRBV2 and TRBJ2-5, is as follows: EPEVTQTPSHQVTQMGQEVILRCVPISNHLYFYWYRQILGQKVEFLVSFYNNEISEKSEIFDDQFSVERPDGSNFTLKIRSTKLEDSAMYFCASSTAMEKTGEQETQYFGPGTRLLVL.

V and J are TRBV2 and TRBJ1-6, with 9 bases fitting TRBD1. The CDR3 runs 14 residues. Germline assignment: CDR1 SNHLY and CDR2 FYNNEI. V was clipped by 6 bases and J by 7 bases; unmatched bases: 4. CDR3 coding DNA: TGTGCCAGCAGGGGGACAGGGTTGAATTCACCCCTCCACTTT. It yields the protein CASRGTGLNSPLHF.

CDR3 region: CASSYTIGQQETQYF. CDR3 nucleotides: TGCGCCAGCAGCTATACAATCGGACAGCAAGAGACCCAGTACTTC. The chain couples TRBV5-1 to TRBJ2-5; D may be TRBD1 (6 bases). The ends were cut back, 3 bases at V and 2 bases at J, with 14 bases in the middle. The CDR3 runs to 15 residues. CDR1 and CDR2 (germline): SGHRS, YFSETQ.

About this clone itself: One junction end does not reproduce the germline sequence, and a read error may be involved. CDR3 sequence reads: CASSDSLRGAF. CDR3 nucleotide sequence: TGTGCCAGCAGTGACTCTCTCCGGGGGGCCTTC. This rearrangement joins TRBV2 to TRBJ1-2; possibly TRBD1 for D (5 bases). CDR3 size: 11 residues. Germline CDR1 SNHLY, CDR2 FYNNEI.

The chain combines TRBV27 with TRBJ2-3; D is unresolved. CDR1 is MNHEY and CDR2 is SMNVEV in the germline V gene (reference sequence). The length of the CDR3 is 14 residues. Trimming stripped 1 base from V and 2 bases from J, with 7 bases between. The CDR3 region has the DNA TGTGCCAGCAGTTTATTGGAGCCCACAGATACGCAGTATTTT. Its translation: CASSLLEPTDTQYF.

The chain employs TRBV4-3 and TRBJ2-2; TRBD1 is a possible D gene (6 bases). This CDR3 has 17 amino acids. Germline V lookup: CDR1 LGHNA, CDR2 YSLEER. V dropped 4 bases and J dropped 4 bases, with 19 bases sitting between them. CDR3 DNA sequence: TGCGCCAGCAGCCCCCGGACAGCGAGCACCCCCACCGGGGAGCTGTTTTTT. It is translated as CASSPRTASTPTGELFF.

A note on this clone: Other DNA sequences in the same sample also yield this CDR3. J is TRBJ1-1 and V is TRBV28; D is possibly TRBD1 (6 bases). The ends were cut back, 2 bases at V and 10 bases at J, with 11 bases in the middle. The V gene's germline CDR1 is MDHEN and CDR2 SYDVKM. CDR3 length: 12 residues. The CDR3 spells CASSLGGAAAFF. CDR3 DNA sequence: TGTGCCAGCAGTTTAGGGGGGGCCGCAGCTTTCTTT. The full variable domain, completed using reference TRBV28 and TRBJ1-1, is DVKVTQSSRYLVKRTGEKVFLECVQDMDHENMFWYRQDPGLGLRLIYFSYDVKMKEKGDIPEGYSVSREKKERFSLILESASTNQTSMYLCASSLGGAAAFFGQGTRLTVV.

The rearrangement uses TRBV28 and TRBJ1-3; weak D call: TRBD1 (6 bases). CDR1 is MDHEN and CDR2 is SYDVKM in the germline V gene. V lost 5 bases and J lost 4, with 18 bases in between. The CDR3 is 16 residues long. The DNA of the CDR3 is TGTGCCAGCAGTCCCAACCGTTGGGGGGCCGGAAACACCATATATTTT. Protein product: CASSPNRWGAGNTIYF.

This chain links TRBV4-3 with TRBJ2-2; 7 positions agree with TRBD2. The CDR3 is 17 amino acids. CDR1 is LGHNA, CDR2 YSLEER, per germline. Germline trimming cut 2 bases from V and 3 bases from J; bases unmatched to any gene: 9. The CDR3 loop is CASSQRVVAGDTGELFF. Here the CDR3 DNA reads TGCGCCAGCAGCCAAAGAGTCGTGGCGGGGGACACCGGGGAGCTGTTTTTT.

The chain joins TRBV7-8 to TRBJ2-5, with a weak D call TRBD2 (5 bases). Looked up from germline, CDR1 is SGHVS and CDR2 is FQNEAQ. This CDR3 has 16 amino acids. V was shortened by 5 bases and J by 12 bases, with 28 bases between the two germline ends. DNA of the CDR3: TGTGCCAGCAGCCCCGCTGGTACCACGGGAACATCGCTGGAGTACTTC. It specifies CASSPAGTTGTSLEYF.

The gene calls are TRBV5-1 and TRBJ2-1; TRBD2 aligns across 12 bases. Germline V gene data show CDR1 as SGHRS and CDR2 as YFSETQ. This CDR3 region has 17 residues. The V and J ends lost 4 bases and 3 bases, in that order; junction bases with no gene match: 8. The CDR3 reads CASSPRTSGIYYNEQFF. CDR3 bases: TGCGCCAGCAGCCCACGGACTAGCGGGATCTACTACAATGAGCAGTTCTTC.

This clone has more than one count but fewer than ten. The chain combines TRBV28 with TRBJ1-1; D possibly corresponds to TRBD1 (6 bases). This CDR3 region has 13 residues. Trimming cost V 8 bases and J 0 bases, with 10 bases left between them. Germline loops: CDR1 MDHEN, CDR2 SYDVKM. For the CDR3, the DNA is TGTGCCAGCGTCACAGGGATGAACACTGAAGCTTTCTTT. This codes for CASVTGMNTEAFF.

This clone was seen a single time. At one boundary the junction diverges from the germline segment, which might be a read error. Here the CDR3 reads CASSLGVGTRFF. In DNA, the CDR3 is TGTGCCAGCAGCTTGGGGGTCGGAACTAGGTTTTTC. The genes are TRBV5-6 and TRBJ2-7; tentative D call: TRBD2 (5 bases). Germline V gene sequence: CDR1 SGHDT, CDR2 YYEEEE. The CDR3 runs to 12 residues. The full variable domain, in which reference TRBV5-6 and TRBJ2-7 provide the parts outside the CDR3, is DAGVTQSPTHLIKTRGQQVTLRCSPKSGHDTVSWYQQALGQGPQFIFQYYEEEERQRGNFPDRFSGHQFPNYSSELNVNALLLGDSALYLCASSLGVGTRFFGPGTRLTVT.

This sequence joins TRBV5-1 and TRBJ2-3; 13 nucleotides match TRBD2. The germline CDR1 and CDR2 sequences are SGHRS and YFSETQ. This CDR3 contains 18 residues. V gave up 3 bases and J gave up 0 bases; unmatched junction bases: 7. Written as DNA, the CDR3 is TGCGCCAGCAGCTGGACTAGCGGGGGAAGACGGAGCACAGATACGCAGTATTTT. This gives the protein CASSWTSGGRRSTDTQYF.